What follows are 8 T cell receptor beta chains derived from one specimen sequenced in a study of shared T cell receptors in the human thymus. Assay used: immunoSEQ multiplex PCR; TCRdb lists only in-frame clones, some missing. The profile covers about 380,000 clones, with 85% to 95% appearing a single time and about 0.02% taken by the ten largest. The source material was thymocytes. The source of these receptors is a human donor.

This clone occurred once. The V gene is TRBV6-4, the J gene TRBJ1-1; no clear D gene. Deletions cut 3 bases from V and 3 bases from J, with 8 bases between. The CDR3 consists of 13 residues. Germline V gene sequence: CDR1 MRHNA, CDR2 SNTAGT. Here the CDR3 DNA reads TGTGCCAGCAGTGAGGGGATGGACACTGAAGCTTTCTTT. Protein sequence: CASSEGMDTEAFF.

As to this clone: Other DNA sequences within the sample encode an identical CDR3. The chain employs TRBV27 and TRBJ2-7; no reliable D call. The germline gives CDR1 MNHEY, CDR2 SMNVEV (reference sequence). The ends were cut back, 8 bases at V and 3 bases at J, with 2 bases in the middle. This CDR3 comprises 9 residues. The CDR3 is CASGYEQYF. In nucleotides, the CDR3 is TGTGCCAGCGGCTACGAGCAGTACTTC.

The chain recombines TRBV6-4 with TRBJ2-3; 7 nucleotides line up with TRBD2. CDR1 MRHNA and CDR2 SNTAGT come from the germline V gene. Trimming removed 8 bases from V and 1 base from J; junction bases left unmatched: 3. The CDR3 extends over 13 amino acids. CDR3 nucleotides: TGTGCCAGCCTCCGGGAGGGCACAGATACGCAGTATTTT. Its translation is CASLREGTDTQYF.

The chain carries TRBV7-8 and TRBJ2-1, with 7 positions matching TRBD2. V lost 1 base and J lost 2; bases outside the gene matches: 8. The CDR3 has 17 amino acids. Germline values: CDR1 SGHVS, CDR2 FQNEAQ. The CDR3 loop reads CASSLGRGGGAYNEQFF. CDR3 DNA sequence: TGTGCCAGCAGCTTAGGTCGGGGCGGGGGTGCCTACAATGAGCAGTTCTTC.

This chain connects TRBV10-3 to TRBJ1-1; weak D call: TRBD1 (5 bases). V lost 0 bases, J lost 4 bases, and 6 bases lay in between. The length of the CDR3 is 13 residues. CDR1 and CDR2 from the germline V gene are ENHRY and SYGVKD. The CDR3 DNA follows: TGTGCCATCAGTGAGTCGGGGGGCACTGAAGCTTTCTTT. This encodes CAISESGGTEAFF.

This chain uses TRBV2 with TRBJ1-5; no clear D. The germline gives CDR1 SNHLY, CDR2 FYNNEI. The CDR3 is 15 amino acids. V lost 3 bases and J lost 0, with 9 bases in between. The CDR3 DNA is TGTGCCAGCAGTGATGTAACGTATAGCAATCAGCCCCAGCATTTT. Its translation: CASSDVTYSNQPQHF.

This clone appeared a single time. The chain recombines TRBV14 with TRBJ1-2; 7 bases fit TRBD1. V was pared by 5 bases and J by 0 bases, with 9 bases of the junction left unmatched. The CDR3 sequence is 16 residues long. CDR1 SGHDN and CDR2 FVKESK come from the germline V gene. The CDR3 region has the DNA TGTGCCAGCAGCTCGACGACAGGGAAGACTAACTATGGCTACACCTTC. As protein: CASSSTTGKTNYGYTF.

The rearrangement joins TRBV27 to TRBJ2-3; TRBD2 matches at 7 bases. Looked up from germline, CDR1 is MNHEY and CDR2 is SMNVEV (reference sequence). The trim removed 5 bases at V and 1 base at J, leaving 9 bases unmatched. There are 16 residues in the CDR3. Here the CDR3 DNA reads TGTGCCAGCAGTCCCGAGGCTAGCGGCCGCACAGATACGCAGTATTTT. This gives the protein CASSPEASGRTDTQYF.